A selection of T cell receptor beta chains follows, all from one sample in a study of early T cells in non-severe SARS-CoV-2 infection. TCRdb itself ran the 5' RACE reads through MiXCR, one entry per CDR3 protein. The table lists 55,000 to 75,000 distinct CDR3 sequences, 9% to 15% of them singletons. The sample comprised whole blood. These receptors came from an adult who was a healthcare worker with PCR-confirmed SARS-CoV-2 infection or an uninfected control (not recorded which). Each CDR3 is given with its conserved first and last residue. A D gene is named only where the DNA matches it firmly. Where a row states a size, it is once, few, many or the class of an expanded clone; other rows omit it.

J,size,D,length,V,CDR3,DNA
TRBJ2-4,.,TRBD2,14,TRBV20-1,CSASPTSGGYIQYF,TGCAGTGCTAGCCCCACTAGCGGGGGTTACATTCAGTACTTC
TRBJ2-5,few,.,15,TRBV6-5,CASSYSIQGGGTQYF,TGTGCCAGCAGTTACTCGATACAGGGAGGTGGGACCCAGTACTTC
TRBJ1-2,many,TRBD1,19,TRBV4-3,CASSQDVGQGSRSNYGYTF,TGCGCCAGCAGCCAAGATGTGGGACAGGGGTCTCGTTCTAACTATGGCTACACCTTC
TRBJ2-7,few,TRBD1,18,TRBV7-2,CASSLEARGGGKFHEQYF,TGTGCCAGCAGCTTAGAAGCCCGAGGGGGCGGAAAATTCCACGAGCAGTACTTC
TRBJ1-5,.,TRBD1,14,TRBV12-3/TRBV12-4,CASSFRGPNRPQHF,TGTGCCAGCAGTTTTAGGGGGCCGAATCGGCCCCAGCATTTT
TRBJ2-1,many,.,15,TRBV6-4,CASSESGGSYNEQFF,TGTGCCAGCAGTGAATCCGGGGGCTCCTACAATGAGCAGTTCTTC
TRBJ2-3,few,.,14,TRBV5-1,CASSPDSSTDTQYF,TGCGCCAGCAGCCCGGATTCTAGCACAGATACGCAGTATTTT
TRBJ2-2,.,.,16,TRBV12-5,CASGLVLGANTGELFF,TGTGCTAGTGGTTTGGTACTGGGGGCGAACACCGGGGAGCTGTTTTTT
TRBJ1-2,.,.,13,TRBV20-1,CSPLPTSNYGYTF,TGCAGTCCCCTACCGACCTCTAACTATGGCTACACCTTC
TRBJ2-1,.,.,16,TRBV2,CASSEAARIRYNEQFF,TGTGCCAGCAGTGAAGCGGCCAGGATCAGGTACAATGAGCAGTTCTTC
TRBJ2-1,few,.,17,TRBV10-3,CATKRVDWDIKVNEQFF,TGTGCCACTAAACGAGTGGACTGGGACATAAAAGTCAATGAGCAGTTCTTC
TRBJ2-5,many,TRBD2,16,TRBV9,CASSVASGGPQETQYF,TGTGCCAGCAGCGTAGCTAGCGGGGGCCCCCAAGAGACCCAGTACTTC
TRBJ2-3,few,.,13,TRBV10-3,CAISEPGVNTQYF,TGTGCCATCAGTGAGCCCGGGGTTAATACGCAGTATTTT
TRBJ2-1,many,.,16,TRBV6-2/TRBV6-3,CASSYSRSQEANEQFF,TGTGCCAGCAGTTACTCACGGTCACAAGAAGCAAATGAGCAGTTCTTC
TRBJ1-1,few,.,13,TRBV7-9,CASSFREGPEAFF,TGTGCCAGCAGCTTTAGGGAAGGCCCTGAAGCTTTCTTT
TRBJ2-2,.,.,14,TRBV6-4,CASSRDTATGELFF,TGTGCCAGCAGCCGGGACACAGCCACCGGGGAGCTGTTTTTT
TRBJ2-2,.,TRBD1,17,TRBV15,CATMPWWTGVNTGELFF,TGTGCCACCATGCCCTGGTGGACAGGGGTGAACACCGGGGAGCTGTTTTTT